This TCR beta chain was recovered during a study of blood T cell repertoires in COVID-19 (dated by TCRdb to 2019 to 2021). Background on the whole study: Samples covering the acute and convalescent phases of COVID-19 were provided by collaborators in the United States, Italy and Spain. The prospective study material was composed of cDNA or gDNA derived from T cells, B-cell-depleted T cells, or PBMCs. Deeply sampled blood TCRbeta repertoires from subjects exposed to, actively infected with, or recovered from COVID-19 were included in the dataset. A freely available public database, intended as a resource for researchers studying the immune response to SARS-CoV-2, is where the repertoires were released. Samples came from the ongoing ImmuneRACE study (first 160 participants) plus 1,254 subjects from 6 global collaborators. A de-identified subject ID, COVID-19 status, age in years and sex were almost always included in the sample metadata. HLA class I and class II types, where available, came from metadata supplied by the sample provider rather than from assay-based typing.

About this clone itself: Its antigen is still unknown. Base quality data are lacking; no much larger clone is found one base away.

A second Seattle source provided samples from volunteer blood donors who had recovered from COVID-19. Collaborating institutions collected whole blood in K2EDTA tubes following their own protocols. Collaborator samples were shipped for TCRbeta analysis as frozen whole blood, isolated PBMCs, or DNA extracted from either sample type. As encoded in the germline V gene, CDR1 is SGHTA while CDR2 is FQGTGA. V is pared back by 3 bases and J by 6 bases, with 18 bases lying between the germline termini. There are 15 amino acids in the CDR3, from cysteine to phenylalanine inclusive. Just the 45-base CDR3 DNA is kept, in frame starting at base 1. TCRbeta CDR3 regions were amplified from genomic DNA using the immunoSEQ Assay, a bias-controlled multiplex PCR. The authors' pipeline ran thus. The number of nucleated cells in each sample was estimated from the amplification of reference gene primers within the assay. To quantify the absolute abundance of each unique TCRbeta CDR3 rearrangement, sequence reads were collapsed and filtered. For each sample, productive Simpson clonality was calculated as the square root of Simpson's diversity index over productive rearrangements. Drawn from immuneACCESS, this table holds only the in-frame rearrangements with V and J called that TCRdb kept. Clones are partly lost; checked studies trace under half to an unresolved V gene and leave the rest unexplained. D and trimming were read from the DNA, whereas the V and J calls and clone size are those reported in that table. This sample lists about 250,000 clones; 80% to 90% were detected once. Around 4.6% of the sample goes to the ten largest clones.

The paper as a whole reports these results and caveats: The quantity of clinical and demographic metadata differed by source and by participant and was supplied without curation.

Input material: peripheral blood. This clonotype was obtained from a woman aged 40 to 50 who had recovered from COVID-19. The chain is made from TRBV7-3 and TRBJ2-7; matching of 6 bases hints at TRBD2 as the D gene. Here the CDR3 is given as CASSFGLVAVSEQYF. The base sequence is TGTGCCAGCAGCTTTGGGTTGGTAGCGGTTAGCGAGCAGTACTTC. Reference TRBV7-3 and TRBJ2-7 proteins supply the regions before and after the CDR3; the full variable domain is: GAGVSQTPSNKVTEKGKYVELRCDPISGHTALYWYRQSLGQGPEFLIYFQGTGAADDSGLPNDRFFAVRPEGSVSTLKIQRTERGDSAVYLCASSFGLVAVSEQYFGPGTRLTVT.